This is a list of T cell receptor beta chains from one sample in a study of T-cell reconstitution after alpha-beta-depleted transplantation in children. TCRdb reanalysed the PCR reads using MiXCR and keeps one entry per CDR3 protein. Seen here are about 980,000 distinct CDR3 sequences, about 30% observed once, and the top ten hold over 25%. The sequences come from PBMCs, mostly from graft donor cells, collected 360 days after TCRalphabeta/CD19-depleted stem cell transplant. Source of these receptors: a boy under two years old who had a stem cell transplant for SCID, so the T cells may come from the graft donor. Each CDR3 is given with its conserved first and last residue. Fields, in order: D gene, clone size, V gene, J gene, CDR3 protein, CDR3 DNA. D genes are given only for firm matches. Clone size is stated in some rows and not others, as once, few, many or a class when expanded.

d_gene: TRBD1; abundance: .; v_gene: TRBV25-1; j_gene: TRBJ1-2; CDR3aa: CASSGLTGIRYGYTF; CDR3nt: TGTGCCAGCAGTGGACTGACAGGGATCCGCTATGGCTACACCTTC
d_gene: .; abundance: .; v_gene: TRBV2; j_gene: TRBJ2-1; CDR3aa: CASTTGTKRNEQFF; CDR3nt: TGTGCCAGCACTACCGGGACAAAGCGTAATGAGCAGTTCTTC
d_gene: .; abundance: .; v_gene: TRBV12-3/TRBV12-4; j_gene: TRBJ1-2; CDR3aa: CASSRLWGYTF; CDR3nt: TGTGCCAGCAGTCGCCTTTGGGGCTACACCTTC
d_gene: TRBD2; abundance: .; v_gene: TRBV12-3/TRBV12-4; j_gene: TRBJ2-1; CDR3aa: CASSYPGLPYNEQFF; CDR3nt: TGTGCCAGCAGTTACCCGGGACTACCGTACAATGAGCAGTTCTTC
d_gene: TRBD2; abundance: few; v_gene: TRBV5-1; j_gene: TRBJ2-1; CDR3aa: CASSTVGAGVNEQFF; CDR3nt: TGCGCCAGCAGCACCGTTGGGGCGGGGGTTAATGAGCAGTTCTTC
d_gene: .; abundance: few; v_gene: TRBV20-1; j_gene: TRBJ2-7; CDR3aa: CSVRGDRFYEQYF; CDR3nt: TGCAGTGTCAGGGGGGACAGATTCTACGAGCAGTACTTC
d_gene: .; abundance: .; v_gene: TRBV6-1; j_gene: TRBJ2-1; CDR3aa: CASSKYPGGPNEQFF; CDR3nt: TGTGCCAGCAGCAAATACCCCGGGGGGCCCAATGAGCAGTTCTTC
d_gene: TRBD1; abundance: .; v_gene: TRBV5-1; j_gene: TRBJ1-2; CDR3aa: CASSPGDRGAHGYTF; CDR3nt: TGCGCCAGCAGCCCAGGGGACAGAGGAGCGCATGGCTACACCTTC
d_gene: .; abundance: .; v_gene: TRBV21-1; j_gene: TRBJ2-7; CDR3aa: CASSNDNRRLYEQYF; CDR3nt: TGTGCCAGCAGCAATGATAACAGGCGACTCTACGAGCAGTACTTC
d_gene: TRBD2; abundance: .; v_gene: TRBV12-3/TRBV12-4; j_gene: TRBJ2-1; CDR3aa: CASRNGGGSSYNEQFF; CDR3nt: TGTGCCAGCAGAAATGGGGGGGGGAGCTCCTACAATGAGCAGTTCTTC
d_gene: .; abundance: .; v_gene: TRBV19; j_gene: TRBJ2-1; CDR3aa: CASSPLAGRNEQFF; CDR3nt: TGTGCCAGTAGTCCTCTCGCGGGGAGGAATGAGCAGTTCTTC
d_gene: TRBD1; abundance: few; v_gene: TRBV24-1; j_gene: TRBJ2-2; CDR3aa: CATSDSPQGARNTGELFF; CDR3nt: TGTGCCACCAGTGATTCCCCCCAGGGGGCAAGGAACACCGGGGAGCTGTTTTTT
d_gene: .; abundance: .; v_gene: TRBV12-3/TRBV12-4; j_gene: TRBJ2-1; CDR3aa: CASSPGLSGEQFF; CDR3nt: TGTGCCAGCAGTCCGGGACTCTCGGGGGAGCAGTTCTTC
d_gene: TRBD1; abundance: .; v_gene: TRBV6-2/TRBV6-3; j_gene: TRBJ2-2; CDR3aa: CASSPPGTGSTGELFF; CDR3nt: TGTGCCAGCAGTCCTCCGGGGACAGGGTCCACCGGGGAGCTGTTTTTT
d_gene: TRBD1; abundance: few; v_gene: TRBV29-1; j_gene: TRBJ1-1; CDR3aa: CSVLRDRGLLNTEAFF; CDR3nt: TGCAGCGTTCTCCGGGACAGAGGACTATTGAACACTGAAGCTTTCTTT
d_gene: TRBD2; abundance: few; v_gene: TRBV29-1; j_gene: TRBJ2-7; CDR3aa: CSVLGLANYEQYF; CDR3nt: TGCAGCGTTCTGGGACTAGCAAACTACGAGCAGTACTTC
d_gene: .; abundance: .; v_gene: TRBV4-3; j_gene: TRBJ2-5; CDR3aa: CASSQERQGGTQYF; CDR3nt: TGCGCCAGCAGCCAAGAAAGGCAGGGGGGGACCCAGTACTTC
d_gene: TRBD2; abundance: .; v_gene: TRBV7-6; j_gene: TRBJ2-2; CDR3aa: CASSPVIAGATGELFF; CDR3nt: TGTGCCAGCAGCCCCGTAATAGCGGGGGCCACCGGGGAGCTGTTTTTT
d_gene: .; abundance: .; v_gene: TRBV18; j_gene: TRBJ2-4; CDR3aa: CASSMDRPPGNIQYF; CDR3nt: TGTGCCAGCTCGATGGACAGACCCCCTGGGAACATTCAGTACTTC
d_gene: .; abundance: .; v_gene: TRBV4-1; j_gene: TRBJ1-1; CDR3aa: CASSQGMRVTNTEAFF; CDR3nt: TGCGCCAGCAGCCAAGGGATGCGGGTGACGAACACTGAAGCTTTCTTT
d_gene: TRBD2; abundance: few; v_gene: TRBV4-1; j_gene: TRBJ2-2; CDR3aa: CASSHSRGGRGGELFF; CDR3nt: TGCGCCAGCAGCCATTCCCGGGGGGGCCGCGGCGGGGAGCTGTTTTTT
d_gene: .; abundance: few; v_gene: TRBV5-1; j_gene: TRBJ2-3; CDR3aa: CASSLSPALTSTDTQYF; CDR3nt: TGCGCCAGCAGCTTGTCACCAGCTCTGACTAGCACAGATACGCAGTATTTT
d_gene: .; abundance: .; v_gene: TRBV7-3; j_gene: TRBJ2-1; CDR3aa: CASSALKGNHEEFF; CDR3nt: TGTGCCAGCAGCGCCCTTAAGGGAAACCATGAGGAGTTCTTC
d_gene: .; abundance: .; v_gene: TRBV4-3; j_gene: TRBJ2-7; CDR3aa: CASSQVSRRGPYEQYF; CDR3nt: TGCGCCAGCAGCCAAGTATCAAGGAGGGGGCCCTACGAGCAGTACTTC
d_gene: .; abundance: once; v_gene: TRBV28; j_gene: TRBJ1-2; CDR3aa: CASSSINTGRYGYTF; CDR3nt: TGTGCCAGCAGTTCCATCAATACAGGGCGCTATGGCTACACCTTC
d_gene: .; abundance: few; v_gene: TRBV12-3/TRBV12-4; j_gene: TRBJ1-1; CDR3aa: CASRSDRAHTNTEAFF; CDR3nt: TGTGCCAGCAGATCGGACAGAGCACATACGAACACTGAAGCTTTCTTT
d_gene: TRBD1; abundance: .; v_gene: TRBV14; j_gene: TRBJ2-7; CDR3aa: CASSPRQGVKSYEQYF; CDR3nt: TGTGCCAGCAGTCCGCGACAGGGGGTGAAAAGCTACGAGCAGTACTTC
d_gene: .; abundance: few; v_gene: TRBV5-8; j_gene: TRBJ2-1; CDR3aa: CASSLWQAKNNEQFF; CDR3nt: TGTGCCAGCAGCTTGTGGCAGGCGAAGAACAATGAGCAGTTCTTC
d_gene: TRBD2; abundance: .; v_gene: TRBV7-6; j_gene: TRBJ2-7; CDR3aa: CASSPPFATSNSYEQYF; CDR3nt: TGTGCCAGCAGCCCCCCCTTCGCGACTAGCAATTCCTACGAGCAGTACTTC
d_gene: TRBD2; abundance: .; v_gene: TRBV3-1; j_gene: TRBJ2-3; CDR3aa: CASSQGRGRLAGGPTYF; CDR3nt: TGTGCCAGCAGCCAAGGGAGGGGCCGACTAGCGGGGGGGCCAACGTATTTT
d_gene: .; abundance: .; v_gene: TRBV6-5; j_gene: TRBJ1-5; CDR3aa: CASSYSLGYSNQPQHF; CDR3nt: TGTGCCAGCAGTTACTCACTGGGGTATAGCAATCAGCCCCAGCATTTT
d_gene: .; abundance: few; v_gene: TRBV20-1; j_gene: TRBJ1-4; CDR3aa: CSARRQIFNEKLFF; CDR3nt: TGCAGTGCTAGAAGACAGATCTTTAATGAAAAACTGTTTTTT
d_gene: .; abundance: many; v_gene: TRBV12-3/TRBV12-4; j_gene: TRBJ2-2; CDR3aa: CASSFHTGELFF; CDR3nt: TGTGCCAGCAGTTTCCACACCGGGGAGCTGTTTTTT
d_gene: .; abundance: few; v_gene: TRBV4-3; j_gene: TRBJ2-2; CDR3aa: CASSQGTTSPGELFF; CDR3nt: TGCGCCAGCAGCCAGGGGACGACATCTCCCGGGGAGCTGTTTTTT
d_gene: TRBD1; abundance: .; v_gene: TRBV20-1; j_gene: TRBJ2-7; CDR3aa: CSAPQGQGRHEQYF; CDR3nt: TGCAGTGCCCCCCAGGGACAGGGGAGGCACGAGCAGTACTTC
d_gene: .; abundance: .; v_gene: TRBV12-3/TRBV12-4; j_gene: TRBJ2-5; CDR3aa: CASSFIGRQETQYF; CDR3nt: TGTGCCAGCAGTTTTATTGGGCGACAAGAGACCCAGTACTTC
d_gene: .; abundance: many; v_gene: TRBV18; j_gene: TRBJ2-7; CDR3aa: CASSPKDEQYF; CDR3nt: TGTGCCAGCTCACCGAAGGATGAGCAGTACTTC
d_gene: .; abundance: .; v_gene: TRBV20-1; j_gene: TRBJ1-6; CDR3aa: CSARSTGGLSPLHF; CDR3nt: TGCAGTGCTAGGAGTACGGGGGGGCTTTCACCCCTCCACTTT
d_gene: .; abundance: .; v_gene: TRBV18; j_gene: TRBJ2-2; CDR3aa: CASSPRIVGGAGELFF; CDR3nt: TGTGCCAGCTCACCTCGTATTGTAGGCGGCGCCGGGGAGCTGTTTTTT
d_gene: TRBD2; abundance: .; v_gene: TRBV7-2; j_gene: TRBJ2-5; CDR3aa: CASSRGLAVQETQYF; CDR3nt: TGTGCCAGCAGCCGGGGACTAGCGGTACAAGAGACCCAGTACTTC
d_gene: .; abundance: .; v_gene: TRBV3-1; j_gene: TRBJ1-1; CDR3aa: CASSYANTPAFF; CDR3nt: TGTGCCAGCAGCTACGCAAACACCCCAGCTTTCTTT
d_gene: .; abundance: few; v_gene: TRBV5-1; j_gene: TRBJ1-1; CDR3aa: CASSPRGGQYSSTEAFF; CDR3nt: TGCGCCAGCAGCCCCCGGGGTGGGCAGTATTCGTCCACTGAAGCTTTCTTT
d_gene: TRBD2; abundance: .; v_gene: TRBV6-2/TRBV6-3; j_gene: TRBJ2-1; CDR3aa: CASSHPSGGARYNEQFF; CDR3nt: TGTGCCAGCAGTCATCCTAGCGGGGGGGCCCGCTACAATGAGCAGTTCTTC
d_gene: TRBD2; abundance: few; v_gene: TRBV28; j_gene: TRBJ2-5; CDR3aa: CASSLQSAGGYQETQYF; CDR3nt: TGTGCCAGCAGTTTACAATCGGCGGGGGGCTACCAAGAGACCCAGTACTTC
d_gene: TRBD1; abundance: many; v_gene: TRBV6-1; j_gene: TRBJ2-1; CDR3aa: CASSSLPGGYNEQFF; CDR3nt: TGTGCCAGCAGCTCACTACCAGGGGGCTACAATGAGCAGTTCTTC
d_gene: TRBD1; abundance: .; v_gene: TRBV29-1; j_gene: TRBJ2-2; CDR3aa: CSGGQGTGELFF; CDR3nt: TGCAGCGGTGGACAGGGCACCGGGGAGCTGTTTTTT
d_gene: .; abundance: .; v_gene: TRBV6-2/TRBV6-3; j_gene: TRBJ2-5; CDR3aa: CASSYSPPWETQYF; CDR3nt: TGTGCCAGCAGTTACTCCCCACCATGGGAGACCCAGTACTTC
d_gene: .; abundance: few; v_gene: TRBV19; j_gene: TRBJ1-2; CDR3aa: CASSIDPANGYTF; CDR3nt: TGTGCCAGTAGTATAGATCCGGCTAATGGCTACACCTTC
d_gene: .; abundance: .; v_gene: TRBV24-1; j_gene: TRBJ1-1; CDR3aa: CATSVILRGIEAFF; CDR3nt: TGTGCCACCAGTGTAATACTGCGAGGGATTGAAGCTTTCTTT
d_gene: .; abundance: .; v_gene: TRBV7-3; j_gene: TRBJ2-7; CDR3aa: CASSLSIGDEQYF; CDR3nt: TGTGCCAGCAGCCTCTCTATTGGGGACGAGCAGTACTTC
d_gene: .; abundance: .; v_gene: TRBV7-3; j_gene: TRBJ2-1; CDR3aa: CASSPQRSLYNEQFF; CDR3nt: TGTGCCAGCAGCCCCCAGCGGAGCTTATACAATGAGCAGTTCTTC
d_gene: .; abundance: few; v_gene: TRBV6-5; j_gene: TRBJ2-1; CDR3aa: CASSYAAILFNEQFF; CDR3nt: TGTGCCAGCAGTTACGCGGCTATCCTTTTTAATGAGCAGTTCTTC
d_gene: .; abundance: .; v_gene: TRBV4-2; j_gene: TRBJ2-1; CDR3aa: CASSHFGAGGNEQFF; CDR3nt: .
d_gene: TRBD1; abundance: many; v_gene: TRBV4-1; j_gene: TRBJ2-3; CDR3aa: CASSQGGQGALGTQYF; CDR3nt: TGCGCCAGCAGCCAAGGAGGGCAGGGGGCATTGGGTACGCAGTATTTT
d_gene: .; abundance: .; v_gene: TRBV4-1; j_gene: TRBJ1-1; CDR3aa: CASSQDHFNTEAFF; CDR3nt: TGCGCCAGCAGCCAAGACCATTTTAACACTGAAGCTTTCTTT
d_gene: .; abundance: few; v_gene: TRBV27; j_gene: TRBJ1-2; CDR3aa: CASRGIGEAYGYTF; CDR3nt: TGTGCCAGCAGAGGGATTGGAGAGGCCTATGGCTACACCTTC
d_gene: TRBD2; abundance: many; v_gene: TRBV12-3/TRBV12-4; j_gene: TRBJ2-3; CDR3aa: CASSRTSGTDTQYF; CDR3nt: TGTGCCAGCAGTCGGACTAGCGGAACAGATACGCAGTATTTT
d_gene: .; abundance: .; v_gene: TRBV11-1; j_gene: TRBJ2-1; CDR3aa: CASSSNSFGAGAWDEQFF; CDR3nt: TGTGCCAGCAGCTCGAACAGCTTTGGGGCGGGGGCCTGGGATGAGCAGTTCTTC
d_gene: .; abundance: .; v_gene: TRBV5-1; j_gene: TRBJ2-5; CDR3aa: CASSLRNSGQETQYF; CDR3nt: TGCGCCAGCAGCTTGAGGAATAGCGGCCAAGAGACCCAGTACTTC